This TCR beta chain emerged from a study of vaccination effects on CD4 cells after COVID-19. Findings and limits, study-wide: Common cold coronaviruses were cross-recognized by only 1 of 255 vaccine-induced clones in healthy vaccinees.

Sequencing in the ViraFEST assay came after antigen-specific CD4+ T cells had been expanded with viral peptide pools, which were used to stimulate PBMC. It was after more than nine days of culture that CD4+ T cells were isolated. No vaccinee had earlier SARS-CoV-2 infection, and nucleocapsid antibodies were negative. Fresh IL-2-containing medium replaced half the medium on days 3 and 7. Profiling relied on immunoSEQ multiplex PCR, and the TCRdb table lists in-frame clones only, not all of them. The sample consists of 40,000 to 45,000 clones, 77% of them appearing once. As regards this clone: Its target is not known.

The specimen comprised CD4+ T cells from PBMCs cultured with HCoV-NL63 spike peptides, sampled before COVID-19 vaccination. This clonotype was sampled from a human donor who received a COVID-19 vaccine.

CDR3 sequence reads: CASSSQRTVNYGYTF. The CDR3, as DNA: TGTGCCAGCAGCTCCCAGCGAACCGTCAACTATGGCTACACCTTC. This chain connects TRBV5-6 to TRBJ1-2; no reliable D call. The V gene's germline CDR1 is SGHDT and CDR2 YYEEEE. The CDR3 length is 15 residues. V was pared by 3 bases and J by 2 bases, with 14 bases between.